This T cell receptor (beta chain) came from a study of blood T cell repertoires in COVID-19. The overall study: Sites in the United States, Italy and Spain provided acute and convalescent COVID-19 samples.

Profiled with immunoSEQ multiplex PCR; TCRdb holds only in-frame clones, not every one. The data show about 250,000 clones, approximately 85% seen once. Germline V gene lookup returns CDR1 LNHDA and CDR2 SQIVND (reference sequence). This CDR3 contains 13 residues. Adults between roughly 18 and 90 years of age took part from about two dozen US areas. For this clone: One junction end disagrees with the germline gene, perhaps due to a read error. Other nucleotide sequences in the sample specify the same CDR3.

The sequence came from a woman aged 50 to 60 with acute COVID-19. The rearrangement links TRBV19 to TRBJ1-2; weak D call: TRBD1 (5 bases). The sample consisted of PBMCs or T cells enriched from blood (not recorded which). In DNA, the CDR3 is TGTGCCAGTAGTCCGCGGGGCTACTATGGCTACACCTTT. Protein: CASSPRGYYGYTF.